This TCR beta chain was sequenced for a study of regulatory T cells in long-lasting Graves disease. CDR3-region Arm-PCR and iRepertoire HTBI primers produced the TCR beta libraries. TCRdb re-called the multiplex PCR reads through MiXCR, storing one row per CDR3 protein. The sample carries more than 350,000 distinct CDR3 sequences, under 15% recorded once. This clonotype came up many times. Time point indicated: newly diagnosed GD, antithyroid drugs for less than 3 months. The TCR library was prepared using RNA isolated from PBMCs. The CDR3 length is 14 residues. V shed 5 bases, J shed 8 bases, and the junction held 3 bases outside the gene matches. CDR1 and CDR2 (germline): MNHNS, SASEGT. Separately, the same data were catalogued under a study of T cells in Graves' hyperthyroidism and ophthalmopathy. This second study notes: Diagnostic decisions used clinical symptoms, serum thyroxine and TRAb, thyroid ultrasound and orbital computed tomography. Blood held most thyroid clonotypes expanded above 0.001 frequency. Ophthalmopathy, which appeared later, was predicted by the model a median about 6 months before onset.

Sequenced here: peripheral blood mononuclear cells (PBMCs), sampled at new diagnosis, from a patient treated with antithyroid drugs. This TCR derives from a woman aged 30 to 39 with Graves disease. The chain combines TRBV6-1 with TRBJ2-1; 13 positions match TRBD2. CDR3 bases: TGTGCCAGCAGTCGGACTAGCGGGGGATATGAGCAGTTCTTC. This sequence encodes CASSRTSGGYEQFF.